This T cell receptor beta chain was sequenced for a study of beta chain features in type 1 diabetes. About the study: The study examined around 100 million sorted cells across all samples. The study, taken as a whole, reports: VDJ junctions from type 1 diabetes patients carried fewer insertions and larger deletions.

In its sample, this clone was seen a few times. What it binds is not known. V shed 6 bases and J 2 bases; nucleotides not matched to a gene: 7. The CDR3 is 15 amino acids. Germline CDR1 SNHLY, CDR2 FYNNEI. The authors reverse transcribed all of the isolated RNA, so sequencing captured expressed TCRB transcripts. Clones were sequenced by immunoSEQ multiplex PCR, and TCRdb holds only the in-frame ones, with some missing. Of 390,000 or so clones listed, about 15% are singletons. This chain links TRBV2 with TRBJ2-1; 7 positions match TRBD2. This clonotype was sampled from a young man in good health. The sequenced sample was naive CD4+ T cells from blood. CDR3 loop: CASRASGAAYNEQFF. The CDR3 nucleotides read TGTGCCAGCAGGGCTAGCGGAGCAGCCTACAATGAGCAGTTCTTC.